The clone carrying this TCR beta chain was detected many times. Its target is unknown. In making TCR cDNA, 5'RACE template switching added a universal primer site and UMIs to it. Each CDR3 protein is one row after TCRdb ran MiXCR on the 5' RACE reads. The data show some 600,000 distinct CDR3 sequences, over 9% seen once. The source of the sample is a study of T cells after yellow fever vaccination. Study-wide points: Few clonotypes appeared in both CD4 and CD8 compartments. Booster samples showed a return of most primary-vaccination clones (under 97% CD4, about 88% CD8). The secondary response showed a weaker magnitude and a faster peak, day 5 versus 15.

V gave up 4 bases and J gave up 5 bases; unmatched junction bases: 8. Germline lookup yields CDR1 SGHRS and CDR2 YFSETQ. This CDR3 contains 14 residues. The sequencing used PBMCs, collected on the day of the yellow fever booster vaccination. V usage is TRBV5-1 and J usage is TRBJ2-5, with 7 nucleotides matching TRBD1. This receptor was obtained from a man aged 30 to 45 who received the YFV17D yellow fever vaccine. The CDR3 DNA reads as TGCGCCAGCAGCCCTACAGGGGTGGAGGAGACCCAGTACTTC. Encoded protein: CASSPTGVEETQYF.